This T cell receptor (beta chain) was identified during a study of T cell clonality in common variable immunodeficiency. The germline V and J ends were trimmed by 4 bases and 4 bases, with 9 bases remaining between them. CDR3 length equals 12 residues. Germline values: CDR1 SQVTM, CDR2 ANQGSEA. TCRdb's table, derived via immunoSEQ multiplex PCR, lists solely in-frame clones and lacks some. The sample yields roughly 70,000 clones, without any singletons. This clone has a count of ten or more. The CDR3 is cut off 3 residues early in the read; its end comes from the germline J gene. The chain combines TRBV29-1 with TRBJ2-3; D is unresolved. The material sequenced was peripheral blood mononuclear cells. This sequence was found in a person aged 18 to 70 in good health. The CDR3 loop reads CSVVSQPDTQYF. The part of the CDR3 DNA that was read is TGCAGCGTTGTTAGCCAACCAGATACG.